This record covers a single TCR beta chain. There is no known antigen for this receptor. There are no base qualities to consult, and no much larger clone falls within one base. Collaborating institutions collected whole blood in K2EDTA tubes following their own protocols. For TCRbeta analysis, collaborators shipped samples in one of three forms: frozen whole blood, isolated PBMCs, or DNA extracted from either of those sample types. This sample is drawn from a study of blood T cell repertoires in COVID-19 (dated by TCRdb to the early 2020s). A note on the overall study: Samples covering the acute and convalescent phases of COVID-19 were provided by collaborators in the United States, Italy and Spain. HLA class I and class II types, where available, came from metadata supplied by the sample provider rather than from assay-based typing. The prospective study material was composed of cDNA or gDNA derived from T cells, B-cell-depleted T cells, or PBMCs. The repertoires were released in a freely available public database meant as a resource for research on the immune response to SARS-CoV-2. Samples came from the ongoing ImmuneRACE study (first 160 participants) plus 1,254 subjects from 6 global collaborators. Subjects who had been exposed to COVID-19, were actively infected with it, or had recovered from it provided the deeply sampled blood TCRbeta repertoires that made up the dataset. The sample metadata nearly always contained a de-identified subject ID, COVID-19 status, age in years and sex. The research as a whole found: Clinical and demographic metadata were provided uncurated, with the amount varying by source and participant.

CDR1 and CDR2, per the germline V gene (reference sequence), are GTSNPN and SVGIG. V is clipped by 3 bases and J by 9 bases, and the sequence between their germline boundaries is 15 bases long. The CDR3 measures 12 amino acids from cysteine to phenylalanine. Left in the record is the CDR3 DNA by itself, 36 bases read in frame from the first base. TCRbeta CDR3 regions were amplified from genomic DNA by means of the immunoSEQ Assay, a bias-controlled multiplex PCR. The original pipeline was this. Nucleated cell counts per sample were estimated from amplification of reference gene primers within the assay. To quantify the absolute abundance of each unique TCRbeta CDR3 rearrangement, sequence reads were collapsed and filtered. Productive Simpson clonality was computed per sample as the square root of Simpson's diversity index over productive rearrangements. TCRdb mirrors the immuneACCESS table, restricted to in-frame sequences. Some clones are absent from its copies; in checked studies, under half trace to an unresolved V gene, and the reason for the others is unknown. That table is the source of V, J and clone size, and D and trimming were worked out from the DNA. The sample table shows about 34,000 clones, and about nine tenths are seen once. The ten top clones hold roughly 19% of the sample.

The TCR originated in a man of 80 years or more with acute or convalescent COVID-19. Recombination linked TRBV30 to TRBJ2-7, and perhaps TRBD2 as D gene, on 6 matching bases. The sample taken for sequencing was peripheral blood. The CDR3 reads CAWSGTGVAQYF. The base sequence is TGTGCCTGGAGCGGTACGGGGGTGGCGCAGTACTTC.